A selection of T cell receptor beta chains follows, all from one sample in a study of blood T cell repertoires in COVID-19. Generated by immunoSEQ multiplex PCR, the TCRdb table keeps only in-frame clones and is missing some. The repertoire includes roughly 74,000 clones, almost 90% of them detected once, and roughly 2.1% sits in the top ten. The sequencing input was peripheral blood. The receptors were gathered from a woman of 80 years or more with active or convalescent COVID-19. CDR3s include the opening cysteine and the closing phenylalanine or tryptophan. The D gene is left open where the match is weak. Size values are once, few and many counts, or a class for expanded clones, and some rows have none.

D	V	J	size	DNA	CDR3
TRBD1	TRBV27	TRBJ1-4	.	TGTGCCAGCAGTCGGACAGGGAATGAAAAACTGTTTTTT	CASSRTGNEKLFF
TRBD1	TRBV5-1	TRBJ2-7	.	TGCGCCAGCAGCTCTGACCGGGACAGGGTGTACGAGCAGTACTTC	CASSSDRDRVYEQYF
.	TRBV18	TRBJ2-5	.	TGTGCCAGCTCTCCAGACATGTACCAAGAGACCCAGTACTTC	CASSPDMYQETQYF
TRBD1	TRBV5-1	TRBJ1-4	few	TGCGCCAGCAGCTTGGGGACAGGGCGCGGTGAAAAACTGTTTTTT	CASSLGTGRGEKLFF
.	TRBV3-1/TRBV3-2	TRBJ1-6	.	TGTGCCAGCAGCCAATTAAGCACTCCATTTTCACCCCTCCACTTT	CASSQLSTPFSPLHF
.	TRBV5-1	TRBJ2-3	.	TGCGCCAGCAGCTCCTCCCGGAGGGAAGATACGCAGTATTTT	CASSSSRREDTQYF
.	TRBV24-1	TRBJ2-2	.	TGTGCCACCAGGTCGAGAGAATCGAATGCCGGGGAGCTGTTTTTT	CATRSRESNAGELFF
.	TRBV6-2/TRBV6-3	TRBJ1-2	once	TGTGCCAGCAGTTACTCGAGCCCCCGCTATGGCTACACCTTC	CASSYSSPRYGYTF
.	TRBV6-5	TRBJ2-5	.	TGTGCCAGCACCGGGGTGGCAGAGACCCAGTACTTC	CASTGVAETQYF
.	TRBV10-3	TRBJ2-2	few	TGTGCCATCAGTGATCTGGGACTCATTTACGGGGAGCTGTTTTTT	CAISDLGLIYGELFF
TRBD2	TRBV7-3	TRBJ2-2	.	TGTGCCAGCAGCCCAGGGACTAGTCGTATCGGGGAGCTGTTTTTT	CASSPGTSRIGELFF
.	TRBV10-3	TRBJ1-4	.	TGTGCCGCGAGAGGATCTAATGAAAAACTGTTTTTT	CAARGSNEKLFF
.	TRBV19	TRBJ2-1	.	TGTGCCAGTAACGGAGACTCCCCCGTGCAGTTCTTC	CASNGDSPVQFF
TRBD1	TRBV6-2/TRBV6-3	TRBJ2-1	once	TGTGCCAGCAGTTACCGGGACAGGGGGGACAATGAGCAGTTCTTC	CASSYRDRGDNEQFF
.	TRBV6-5	TRBJ1-2	.	TGTGCCAGCAGTTACCAAGGAGCCCACTATGGCTACACCTTC	CASSYQGAHYGYTF
TRBD1	TRBV27	TRBJ1-2	.	TGTGCCAGCAGTTTCACGGGACAGCCGTCCCTCTTGGGCTACACCTTC	CASSFTGQPSLLGYTF
TRBD2	TRBV29-1	TRBJ2-7	.	TGCAGCGTTGACGGGAAGAGCGGGAGCTACGAGCAGTACTTC	CSVDGKSGSYEQYF
TRBD1	TRBV28	TRBJ2-7	.	TGTGCCAGCAGTCTACCCCCGGGACAGGGCAACGAGCAGTACTTC	CASSLPPGQGNEQYF
TRBD1	TRBV19	TRBJ2-3	.	TGTGCCAGTAGAGACAGGGGCGCAGATACGCAGTATTTT	CASRDRGADTQYF
TRBD1	TRBV5-4	TRBJ2-7	few	TGTGCCAGCAGCCCCGGACAGGGGGCGCAAAACGAGCAGTACTTC	CASSPGQGAQNEQYF